A selection of T cell receptor beta chains follows, all from one sample in a study of shared clonotypes between healthy human individuals. Clones were read by immunoSEQ multiplex PCR, and TCRdb kept only the in-frame ones, dropping some. The sample contains some 660,000 clones, about three quarters of which appear only once. Sequencing was performed on memory CD4+ T cells sorted from blood. Every receptor here comes from a woman between 25 and 40 years old in good health. The CDR3 runs from the conserved cysteine through the conserved F or W. A D gene is named only where the DNA matches it firmly. Only part of the rows carry a size: once, few, many, or a class if the clone is expanded.

v_call	j_call	clone_size	d_call	cdr3_nt	cdr3_aa
TRBV2	TRBJ1-1	-	TRBD1	TGTGCCAGCAGACCCCAGACAGGGTTTACCACTGAAGCTTTCTTT	CASRPQTGFTTEAFF
TRBV4-1	TRBJ2-3	few	TRBD2	TGCGCCAGCAGCGGAGCGGGAGAAGCAGATACGCAGTATTTT	CASSGAGEADTQYF
TRBV2	TRBJ1-1	-	TRBD1	TGTGCCAGCAGCGCCGGACAGGGGGTGAGAAAAACTGAAGCTTTCTTT	CASSAGQGVRKTEAFF
TRBV2	TRBJ1-1	-	-	TGTGCCAGCACCGGGACGGGGAACACTGAAGCTTTCTTT	CASTGTGNTEAFF
TRBV28	TRBJ2-1	-	-	TGTGCCAGCAGTTTAGAGGGCGAATCGGGGCCGTTCTTC	CASSLEGESGPFF
TRBV29-1	TRBJ2-1	-	TRBD2	TGCAGCGTCCTAGCGGGAAGGAGCAATGAGCAGTTCTTC	CSVLAGRSNEQFF
TRBV29-1	TRBJ2-5	once	-	TGCAGCGTTGAAGGCCCCGGACAGTTCCAAGAGACCCAGTACTTC	CSVEGPGQFQETQYF
TRBV10-3	TRBJ2-2	-	-	TGTGCCATCAGTGACGGGGCGGCCGGGGAGCTGTTTTTT	CAISDGAAGELFF
TRBV27	TRBJ2-7	-	-	TGTGCCAGCAGTCGAGTCTATTCCTACGAGCAGTACTTC	CASSRVYSYEQYF
TRBV2	TRBJ2-3	-	-	TGTGCCAGCAGTGAAGTTGGCAGGGGGGCAGATACGCAGTATTTT	CASSEVGRGADTQYF
TRBV5-1	TRBJ2-2	many	-	TGCGCCAGCAGCCTGACAGACACCGGGGAGCTGTTTTTT	CASSLTDTGELFF